Each of the 19 T cell receptor beta chains below was sequenced from the same sample in a study of cytomegalovirus exposure and HLA in healthy donors. Some clones are missing from TCRdb's copy, which holds only in-frame ones; the method was immunoSEQ multiplex PCR. The table shows under 100,000 clones, with 95% to 98% occurring only once. The sample consisted of PBMCs. The receptors derive from a man aged 18 to 29 in good health and CMV-seronegative.

The chain couples TRBV7-9 to TRBJ2-1, with 14 bases lining up with TRBD2. The germline gives CDR1 SEHNR, CDR2 FQNEAQ (reference sequence). After removal of 1 base from V and 5 bases from J, the junction contained 7 bases not matched to a gene. This CDR3 contains 18 residues. The CDR3 region has the DNA TGTGCCAGCAGCTTAGTTTTTGGGGGACTAGCGGGGGACAATGAGCAGTTCTTC. It encodes CASSLVFGGLAGDNEQFF. Full variable domain (rest looked up from reference TRBV7-9 and TRBJ2-1): DTGVSQNPRHKITKRGQNVTFRCDPISEHNRLYWYRQTLGQGPEFLTYFQNEAQLEKSRLLSDRFSAERPKGSFSTLEIQRTEQGDSAMYLCASSLVFGGLAGDNEQFFGPGTRLTVL.

This chain joins TRBV9 and TRBJ2-1, with D possibly being TRBD1 (5 bases). Trimming shortened V by 4 bases and J by 15 bases, and 17 bases separated the two germline ends. The CDR3 spans 12 residues. Germline V gene sequence: CDR1 SGDLS, CDR2 YYNGEE. CDR3 protein: CASSLSGRPLFF. The CDR3 coding sequence is TGTGCCAGCAGCCTCTCAGGGCGGCCTTTGTTCTTC.

The chain is built from TRBV10-3 and TRBJ2-3; 12 nucleotides agree with TRBD2. V lost 6 bases, J lost 4 bases, and 11 bases stayed unmatched. The CDR3 is made up of 17 amino acids. Per the germline V gene, CDR1 is ENHRY and CDR2 is SYGVKD. This CDR3 reads CAISRLAGEARPDTQYF. CDR3 nucleotides: TGTGCCATCAGCAGACTAGCGGGAGAGGCTCGGCCAGATACGCAGTATTTT.

This chain connects TRBV9 to TRBJ2-1, with 9 positions matching TRBD2. CDR3 length: 15 residues. Trimming at V came to 3 bases and at J to 6 bases, leaving 7 bases not matched to a gene. Per the germline V gene, CDR1 is SGDLS and CDR2 is YYNGEE. The CDR3 DNA sequence: TGTGCCAGCAGCGCTAGCGGGACTCCCCCCAATGAGCAGTTCTTC. Translated: CASSASGTPPNEQFF.

As to this clone: One end of the junction varies from germline; a read error may be responsible. The rearrangement links TRBV11-3 to TRBJ1-3, with D possibly TRBD1 on 5 matching bases. CDR3 length: 12 amino acids. The V gene's germline CDR1 is SGHNT and CDR2 YENEEA. CDR3 region: CASSPSQGDPAF. CDR3 bases: TGTGCCAGCAGCCCTTCCCAGGGCGACCCGGCCTTT.

The V and J genes are TRBV18 and TRBJ1-1; D is possibly TRBD1 (6 bases). Trimming pared 3 bases from V and 0 bases from J, leaving 23 bases between. CDR3 length: 19 residues. Germline V gives CDR1 KGHSH, CDR2 LQKENI. CDR3 in amino acids: CASSPIQQGALSLNTEAFF. The CDR3 bases are TGTGCCAGCTCACCCATACAACAGGGCGCCCTTTCGCTGAACACTGAAGCTTTCTTT.

The V gene is TRBV9, the J gene TRBJ2-7, with 9 bases lining up with TRBD1. Germline V gene data show CDR1 as SGDLS and CDR2 as YYNGEE. CDR3 length: 15 amino acids. The V and J ends lost 5 bases and 6 bases, in that order; junction bases with no gene match: 12. The CDR3 is CASSGQGSSEIEQYF. CDR3 DNA: TGTGCCAGCAGTGGACAGGGGTCCAGTGAAATCGAGCAGTACTTC.

The chain joins TRBV5-1 to TRBJ2-3; 14 positions agree with TRBD2. Germline assignment: CDR1 SGHRS and CDR2 YFSETQ. The length of the CDR3 is 15 residues. V shed 5 bases and J 3 bases; nucleotides not matched to a gene: 2. CDR3 residues: CASRGTSGRTDTQYF. Written as DNA, the CDR3 is TGCGCCAGCAGGGGGACTAGCGGGAGAACAGATACGCAGTATTTT.

J is TRBJ1-2 and V is TRBV4-1; no reliable D call. The CDR3 has 17 amino acids. In germline, CDR1 is MGHRA, CDR2 YSYEKL. V lost 0 bases and J lost 4, with 18 bases in between. The DNA for the CDR3 is TGCGCCAGCAGCCAAGATCTAGGAGGCAGACTCGGCTATGGCTACACCTTC. Its translation is CASSQDLGGRLGYGYTF.

The chain couples TRBV5-4 to TRBJ2-1, with D possibly TRBD2 on 5 matching bases. CDR1 and CDR2 from the germline V gene are SGHNT and YYREEE (reference sequence). CDR3 length: 16 amino acids. V gave up 3 bases and J gave up 4 bases, with 17 bases separating them. CDR3 DNA: TGTGCCAGCAGCTGGTATGGGGAGTACACTTACAATGAGCAGTTCTTC. It encodes CASSWYGEYTYNEQFF.

V usage is TRBV6-5 and J usage is TRBJ1-2, with a weak D call TRBD1 (6 bases). The CDR3 runs 15 residues. V gave up 5 bases and J gave up 5 bases, with 18 bases separating them. The germline gives CDR1 MNHEY, CDR2 SVGAGI. The CDR3 protein is CASSRSGTQPYGYTF. Written as DNA, the CDR3 is TGTGCCAGCAGTCGATCCGGGACACAACCTTATGGCTACACCTTC.

This chain connects TRBV18 to TRBJ1-1, with D possibly TRBD1 on 6 matching bases. V dropped 6 bases and J dropped 1 base, with 15 bases sitting between them. The CDR3 totals 15 residues. Germline V CDR1 and CDR2: KGHSH, LQKENI. DNA for the CDR3: TGTGCCAGCTCCCAAGGGGGGGCGCAGAACACTGAAGCTTTCTTT. Protein sequence: CASSQGGAQNTEAFF.

The chain links TRBV12-5 to TRBJ2-3, with D unclear. V dropped 7 bases and J dropped 1 base, with 9 bases sitting between them. Germline V lookup: CDR1 LGHNT, CDR2 FRNRAP. The CDR3 runs to 13 residues. CDR3 nucleotides: TGTGCTAGTGCAGGTTTAGGCACAGATACGCAGTATTTT. Its protein product is CASAGLGTDTQYF.

The chain combines TRBV6-1 with TRBJ2-7, with unresolved D. CDR3 size: 12 residues. V was pared by 4 bases and J by 7 bases, with 11 bases between. Per the germline V gene, CDR1 is MNHNS and CDR2 is SASEGT. The chain's CDR3 is CASSASNREQYV. For the CDR3, the DNA is TGTGCCAGCAGTGCCAGTAATCGGGAGCAGTACGTC.

The chain employs TRBV7-2 and TRBJ1-1; 7 bases align to TRBD1. Looked up from germline, CDR1 is SGHTA and CDR2 is FQGNSA. The CDR3 spans 14 residues. With 3 bases clipped from V and 1 base from J, the junction kept 2 bases outside the gene matches. The CDR3 reads CASSFKGANTEAFF. CDR3 bases: TGTGCCAGCAGCTTTAAGGGGGCGAACACTGAAGCTTTCTTT.

V gene TRBV10-1 combines with J gene TRBJ2-5, with 13 nucleotides matching TRBD2. The junction had 7 bases not matched to a gene; V was cut back by 5 bases and J by 4 bases. Germline V gives CDR1 WNHNN, CDR2 SYGVQD (reference sequence). This CDR3 contains 16 residues. DNA of the CDR3: TGCGCCAGCAGTTCCCGGACTAGCGGGAGCCCAGAGACCCAGTACTTC. Translated, it gives CASSSRTSGSPETQYF.

The chain combines TRBV21-1 with TRBJ2-1; the DNA was not compared with TRBD1, the D call given in the table. TRBV21-1 is a pseudogene. The CDR3 contains 17 residues. CDR3 protein: CASSKESQDSSYNEQFF. The DNA of the CDR3 is TGTGCCAGCAGCAAAGAAAGCCAGGACAGTTCCTACAATGAGCAGTTCTTC.

The rearrangement links TRBV5-1 to TRBJ2-3; TRBD2 matches 7 bases. The CDR3 contains 18 residues. Unmatched junction bases numbered 18, after V lost 4 bases and J lost 4 bases. The germline gives CDR1 SGHRS, CDR2 YFSETQ. The DNA of the CDR3 is TGCGCCAGCAGCCCCCAAGGGTCAAGTAGCGGGTTTGCAGATACGCAGTATTTT. Its translation: CASSPQGSSSGFADTQYF.

The chain couples TRBV27 to TRBJ2-1; 10 bases are a match to TRBD2. The CDR3 covers 16 residues. Germline V gene lookup returns CDR1 MNHEY and CDR2 SMNVEV (reference sequence). V dropped 2 bases and J dropped 6; count of bases not matched to a gene: 7. CDR3: CASSLGASGSSNEQFF. The DNA for the CDR3 is TGTGCCAGCAGTTTAGGGGCTAGCGGGAGTTCCAATGAGCAGTTCTTC.